This T cell receptor beta chain was recovered during a study of PD-1 blockade in classical Hodgkin lymphoma. In the study overall: Once every 2 weeks, patients received intravenous nivolumab at 3 mg/kg.

Profiling relied on immunoSEQ multiplex PCR, and the TCRdb table lists in-frame clones only, not all of them. The sample has 100,000 to 130,000 clones; 70% to 90% are singletons. Whole-study results and caveats: Complete responders matched newly diagnosed patients in baseline diversity.

To note about this clone: No antigen is known for it. Distinct nucleotide sequences in the sample also encode this CDR3.

Autologous stem cell transplantation was followed by relapse in every patient, and brentuximab vedotin exposure varied. This TCR was sampled from a human donor with classical Hodgkin lymphoma. This material consisted of peripheral blood mononuclear cells (PBMCs), taken before the second cycle of nivolumab.

This CDR3 is CAWRGRGTEAFF. For the CDR3, the DNA is TGTGCCTGGAGGGGAAGGGGGACTGAAGCTTTCTTT. This rearrangement joins TRBV30 to TRBJ1-1; tentatively, D is TRBD1 (6 bases). This CDR3 is 12 amino acids long. Germline values: CDR1 GTSNPN, CDR2 SVGIG (reference sequence). Trimming took off 3 bases at V and 5 bases at J, with 10 bases between the two ends. Filled out from reference TRBV30 and TRBJ1-1, the complete variable domain reads SQTIHQWPATLVQPVGSPLSLECTVEGTSNPNLYWYRQAAGRGLQLLFYSVGIGQISSEVPQNLSASRPQDRQFILSSKKLLLSDSGFYLCAWRGRGTEAFFGQGTRLTVV.